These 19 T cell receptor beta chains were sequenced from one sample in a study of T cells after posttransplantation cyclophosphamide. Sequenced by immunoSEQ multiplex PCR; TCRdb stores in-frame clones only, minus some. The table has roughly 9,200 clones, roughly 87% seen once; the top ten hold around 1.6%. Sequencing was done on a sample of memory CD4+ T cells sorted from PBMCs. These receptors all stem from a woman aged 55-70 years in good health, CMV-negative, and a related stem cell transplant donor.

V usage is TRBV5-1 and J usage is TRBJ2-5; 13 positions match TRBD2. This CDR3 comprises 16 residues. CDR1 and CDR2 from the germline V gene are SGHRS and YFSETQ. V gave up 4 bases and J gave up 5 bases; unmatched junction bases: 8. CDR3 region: CASSQTGLAGAETQYF. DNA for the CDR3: TGCGCCAGCAGCCAAACTGGACTAGCGGGAGCGGAGACCCAGTACTTC.

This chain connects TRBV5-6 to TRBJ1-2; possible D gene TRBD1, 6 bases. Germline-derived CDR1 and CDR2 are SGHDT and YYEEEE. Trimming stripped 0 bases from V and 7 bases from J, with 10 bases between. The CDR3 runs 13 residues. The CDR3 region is CASSLGQVAGYTF. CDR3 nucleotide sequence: TGTGCCAGCAGCTTGGGACAGGTCGCTGGCTACACCTTC.

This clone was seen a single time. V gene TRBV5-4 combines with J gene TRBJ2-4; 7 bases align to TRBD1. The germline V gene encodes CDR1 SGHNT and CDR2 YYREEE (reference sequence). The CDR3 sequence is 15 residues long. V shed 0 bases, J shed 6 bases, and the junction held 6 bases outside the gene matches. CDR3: CASSLAGQTRNIQYF. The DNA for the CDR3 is TGTGCCAGCAGCTTGGCGGGACAGACCCGAAACATTCAGTACTTC.

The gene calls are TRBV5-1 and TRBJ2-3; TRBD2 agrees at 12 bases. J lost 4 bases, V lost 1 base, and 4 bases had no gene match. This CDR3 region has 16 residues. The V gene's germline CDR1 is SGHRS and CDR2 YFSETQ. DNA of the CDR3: TGCGCCAGCAGCTTGACGCTAGCGGGAGGGTCAGATACGCAGTATTTT. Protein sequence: CASSLTLAGGSDTQYF.

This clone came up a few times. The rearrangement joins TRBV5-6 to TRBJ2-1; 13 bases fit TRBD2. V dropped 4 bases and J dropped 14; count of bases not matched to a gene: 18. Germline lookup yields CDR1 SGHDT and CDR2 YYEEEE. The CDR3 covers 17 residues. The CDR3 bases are TGTGCCAGCAGCCTAGGCGGAACTAGCGGGAGGGATTTGGTCAAGTTCTTC. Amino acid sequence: CASSLGGTSGRDLVKFF.

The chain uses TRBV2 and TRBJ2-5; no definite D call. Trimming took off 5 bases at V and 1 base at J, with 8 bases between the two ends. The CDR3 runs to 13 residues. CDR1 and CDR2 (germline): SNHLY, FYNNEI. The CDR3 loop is CASSPDIQETQYF. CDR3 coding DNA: TGTGCCAGCAGTCCAGACATCCAAGAGACCCAGTACTTC.

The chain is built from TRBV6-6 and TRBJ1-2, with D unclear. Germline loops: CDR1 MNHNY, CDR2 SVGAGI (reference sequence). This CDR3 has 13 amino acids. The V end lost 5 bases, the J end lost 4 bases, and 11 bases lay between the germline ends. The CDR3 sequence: CASSQQPRYGYTF. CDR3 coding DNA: TGTGCCAGCAGTCAACAGCCTCGCTATGGCTACACCTTC.

CDR3 sequence: CAITSSRVSGTSTDTQYF. CDR3 coding DNA: TGTGCCATCACATCCTCCCGGGTTAGCGGGACTAGCACAGATACGCAGTATTTT. The chain is built from TRBV10-3 and TRBJ2-3; 8 nucleotides agree with TRBD2. V lost 7 bases and J lost 0; bases outside the gene matches: 15. Germline CDR1 is ENHRY and CDR2 is SYGVKD. CDR3 length equals 18 residues.

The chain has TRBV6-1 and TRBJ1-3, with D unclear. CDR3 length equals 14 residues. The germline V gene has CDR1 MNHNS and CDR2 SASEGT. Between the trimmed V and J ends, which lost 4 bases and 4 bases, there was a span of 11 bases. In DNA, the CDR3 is TGTGCCAGCAGTGCCCGGACGGGAGGAAACACCATATATTTT. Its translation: CASSARTGGNTIYF.

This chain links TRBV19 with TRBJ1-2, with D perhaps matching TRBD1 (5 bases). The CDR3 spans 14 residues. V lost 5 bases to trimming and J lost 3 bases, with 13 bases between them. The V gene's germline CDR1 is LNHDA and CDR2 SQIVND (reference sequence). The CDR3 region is CASSLGDWDYGYTF. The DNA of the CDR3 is TGTGCCAGTAGTCTAGGGGACTGGGACTATGGCTACACCTTC.

CDR3 bases: TGCAGCGTTATGGTTGGCACGAACACTGAAGCTTTCTTT. Translated: CSVMVGTNTEAFF. This chain connects TRBV29-1 to TRBJ1-1; no clear D gene. The CDR3 consists of 13 residues. Germline loops: CDR1 SQVTM, CDR2 ANQGSEA. The germline V and J ends were trimmed by 5 bases and 1 base, with 11 bases remaining between them.

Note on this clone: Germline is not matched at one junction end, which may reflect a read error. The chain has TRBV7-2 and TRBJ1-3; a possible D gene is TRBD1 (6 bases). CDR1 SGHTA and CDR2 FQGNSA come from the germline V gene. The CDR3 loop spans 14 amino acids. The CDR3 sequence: CASSQGISGNTTYF. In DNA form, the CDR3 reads TGTGCCAGTAGCCAGGGGATCTCTGGAAACACCACATATTTT. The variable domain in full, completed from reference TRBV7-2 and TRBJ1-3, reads GAGVSQSPSNKVTEKGKDVELRCDPISGHTALYWYRQSLGQGLEFLIYFQGNSAPDKSGLPSDRFSAERTGGSVSTLTIQRTQQEDSAVYLCASSQGISGNTTYFGEGSWLTVV.

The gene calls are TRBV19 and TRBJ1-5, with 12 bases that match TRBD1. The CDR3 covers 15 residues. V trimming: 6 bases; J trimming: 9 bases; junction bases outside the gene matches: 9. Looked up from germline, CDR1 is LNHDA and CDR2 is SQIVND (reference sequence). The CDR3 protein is CASSPGTGGRRPQHF. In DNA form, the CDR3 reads TGTGCCAGTAGCCCCGGGACAGGGGGCCGGAGGCCCCAGCATTTT.

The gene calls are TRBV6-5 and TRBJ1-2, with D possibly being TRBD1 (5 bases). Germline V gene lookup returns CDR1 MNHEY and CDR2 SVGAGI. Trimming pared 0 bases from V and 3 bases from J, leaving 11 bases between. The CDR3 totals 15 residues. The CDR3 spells CASSYSGGTHYGYTF. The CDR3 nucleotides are TGTGCCAGCAGTTACTCGGGGGGTACCCACTATGGCTACACCTTC.

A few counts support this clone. CDR3 sequence: CASRLSGANVLTF. CDR3 DNA sequence: TGTGCCAGTAGACTCTCTGGGGCCAACGTCCTGACTTTC. J is TRBJ2-6 and V is TRBV19; no definite D call. Germline CDR1 reads LNHDA; CDR2 reads SQIVND (reference sequence). Between the trimmed V and J ends, which lost 6 bases and 0 bases, there was a span of 3 bases. The CDR3 runs 13 residues.

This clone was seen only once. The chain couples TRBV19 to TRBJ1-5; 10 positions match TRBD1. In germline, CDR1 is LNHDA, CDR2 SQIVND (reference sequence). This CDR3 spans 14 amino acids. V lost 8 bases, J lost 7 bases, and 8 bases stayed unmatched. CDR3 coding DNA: TGTGCCAGTCATGGGACAGGGGACGGCCAGCCCCAGCATTTT. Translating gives CASHGTGDGQPQHF. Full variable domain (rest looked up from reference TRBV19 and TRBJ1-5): DGGITQSPKYLFRKEGQNVTLSCEQNLNHDAMYWYRQDPGQGLRLIYYSQIVNDFQKGDIAEGYSVSREKKESFPLTVTSAQKNPTAFYLCASHGTGDGQPQHFGDGTRLSIL.

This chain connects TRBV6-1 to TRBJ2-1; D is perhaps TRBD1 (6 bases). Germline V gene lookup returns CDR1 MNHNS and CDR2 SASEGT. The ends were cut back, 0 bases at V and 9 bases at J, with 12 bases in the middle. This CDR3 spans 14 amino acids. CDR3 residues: CASSEARQVSEQFF. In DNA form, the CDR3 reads TGTGCCAGCAGTGAAGCCCGACAGGTTAGTGAGCAGTTCTTC.

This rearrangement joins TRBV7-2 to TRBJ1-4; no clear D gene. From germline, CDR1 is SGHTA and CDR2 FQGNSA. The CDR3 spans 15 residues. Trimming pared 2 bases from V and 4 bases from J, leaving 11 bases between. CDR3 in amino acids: CASSLQNSHNEKLFF. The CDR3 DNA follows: TGTGCCAGCAGCTTACAAAACAGCCATAATGAAAAACTGTTTTTT.

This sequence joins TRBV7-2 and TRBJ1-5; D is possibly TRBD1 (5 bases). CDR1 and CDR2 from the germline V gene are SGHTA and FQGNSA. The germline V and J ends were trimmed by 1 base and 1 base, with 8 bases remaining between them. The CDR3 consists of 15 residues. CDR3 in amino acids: CASSLGGDSNQPQHF. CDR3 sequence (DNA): TGTGCCAGCAGCTTAGGGGGGGACAGCAATCAGCCCCAGCATTTT.